The clone carrying this T cell receptor beta chain turned up a few times. The V gene's germline CDR1 is MDHEN and CDR2 SYDVKM. The CDR3 has 14 residues. V lost 11 bases, J lost 8 bases, and 14 bases stayed unmatched. This record belongs to a study of blood T cell repertoires in COVID-19. Cohort assignment relied on participant-reported clinical history. Clones were sequenced by immunoSEQ multiplex PCR, and TCRdb holds only the in-frame ones, with some missing. The sample lists 300,000 or so clones, approximately 83% occurring once. Sequenced material: PBMCs or T cells enriched from blood (not recorded which). The chain couples TRBV28 to TRBJ2-1; TRBD2 matches at 8 bases. The sequence was collected from a woman between 35 and 50 years old with acute COVID-19. The CDR3 coding sequence is TGTGCCGCCCAGACTAGCGAGTTCTTAGATGAGCAGTTCTTC. Amino acids: CAAQTSEFLDEQFF.